The sample holds a few counts of the clone carrying this T cell receptor (beta chain). The antigen remains unidentified. These data come from a study of beta chain features in type 1 diabetes. Study-level information: Patient and healthy donor groups were alike in age, gender and cell yields.

Findings of the study overall: Lower insertion and higher deletion counts appeared at VDJ junctions in type 1 diabetes patients.

As every portion of the isolated RNA was reverse transcribed, the sequencing read expressed TCRB transcripts. TCRdb's table, derived via immunoSEQ multiplex PCR, lists solely in-frame clones and lacks some. The sample includes 110,000 to 150,000 clones, around 8.7% seen only once; the top ten take about 0.61%. The clonotype comes from a man between 18 and 35 years old in good health. The sample taken for sequencing was central memory CD4+ T cells from blood.

The CDR3 reads CASSLGSNTNEQFF. CDR3 DNA sequence: TGTGCCAGCAGCTTAGGGTCGAATACTAATGAGCAGTTCTTC. The rearrangement links TRBV7-8 to TRBJ2-1; D call uncertain. Per the germline V gene, CDR1 is SGHVS and CDR2 is FQNEAQ. The CDR3 is 14 amino acids. The V end was cut by 1 base, the J end by 7 bases, with 11 bases between.